The rows below give T cell receptor beta chains drawn from one sample of a study of blood T cells in healthy people across ages. Each CDR3 protein is one row after TCRdb ran MiXCR on the 5' RACE reads. In the table there are hundreds of thousands of distinct CDR3 sequences, roughly 21% of which are singletons. Sequenced input: blood. The receptors here all came from a man aged 70 or older in good health. Both conserved end residues are part of each CDR3. A D gene is named only where the DNA matches it firmly. Only some rows state a clone size, as once, few, many or a class for expanded clones.

TRBD1	TRBV18	TRBJ1-4	many	CASSFRDSYNEKLFF	TGTGCCAGCTCATTCCGGGACAGCTATAATGAAAAACTGTTTTTT
TRBD1	TRBV12-3/TRBV12-4	TRBJ2-1	.	CAGSLRQGRLEEQFF	TGTGCCGGCAGTCTTCGACAGGGGCGTCTCGAGGAGCAGTTCTTC
TRBD1	TRBV7-6	TRBJ2-7	few	CASSLAPPAKGQVTYEQYF	TGTGCCAGCAGCTTAGCGCCCCCAGCTAAAGGACAGGTGACCTACGAGCAGTACTTC
.	TRBV4-1	TRBJ2-3	.	CASSTLGRSSTDTQYF	TGCGCCAGCAGCACTTTGGGGCGGTCTAGCACAGATACGCAGTATTTT
.	TRBV5-6	TRBJ2-4	many	CASSLAGVNIQYF	TGTGCCAGCAGCTTGGCGGGGGTAAACATTCAGTACTTC
.	TRBV25-1	TRBJ2-5	few	CASSEDNQETQYF	TGTGCCAGCAGTGAGGACAACCAAGAGACCCAGTACTTC
.	TRBV7-8	TRBJ2-2	.	CASSLLAGRVTGELFF	TGTGCCAGCAGCTTACTGGCGGGGAGAGTCACCGGGGAGCTGTTTTTT
.	TRBV4-2	TRBJ1-5	.	CASSQDVGPTRPQHF	TGTGCCAGCAGCCAAGACGTCGGCCCAACGCGGCCCCAGCATTTT
TRBD2	TRBV20-1	TRBJ2-3	.	CSAWTSGRAGTQYF	TGCAGTGCTTGGACTAGCGGGAGGGCCGGTACGCAGTATTTT
.	TRBV4-1	TRBJ2-3	few	CASSQDGTYTQYF	TGCGCCAGCAGCCAAGATGGGACTTATACGCAGTATTTT
TRBD1	TRBV20-1	TRBJ1-1	.	CSARQGGTSGEAFF	TGCAGTGCCCGACAGGGGGGAACATCAGGTGAAGCTTTCTTT
TRBD1	TRBV6-5	TRBJ2-5	.	CASSYSQGQGLQETQYF	TGTGCCAGCAGTTACTCCCAAGGACAGGGGCTCCAAGAGACCCAGTACTTC
.	TRBV15	TRBJ1-5	few	CATSKPTGGNQPQHF	TGTGCCACCAGCAAACCTACCGGGGGCAATCAGCCCCAGCATTTT
.	TRBV20-1	TRBJ1-1	once	CSARVLRVNIEAFF	TGCAGTGCTAGGGTCCTCAGGGTGAACATTGAAGCTTTCTTT
.	TRBV20-1	TRBJ2-5	once	CSARDLRDTGETQYF	TGCAGTGCTAGAGATCTAAGGGACACCGGTGAGACCCAGTACTTC
TRBD2	TRBV7-9	TRBJ2-3	few	CASTSRESTDTQYF	TGTGCCAGCACATCGCGGGAGAGCACAGATACGCAGTATTTT
.	TRBV20-1	TRBJ1-4	.	CSASGQLNEKLLF	TGCAGTGCTAGTGGACAGCTTAATGAAAAACTGCTTTTT
TRBD1	TRBV28	TRBJ2-7	few	CASSLPGQGLEQYF	TGTGCCAGCAGTTTACCCGGACAGGGACTCGAGCAGTACTTC
.	TRBV5-1	TRBJ2-5	few	CASSAEIQETQYF	TGCGCCAGCAGCGCAGAAATCCAAGAGACCCAGTACTTC
.	TRBV30	TRBJ2-4	few	CAAQVAKNIQYF	TGTGCCGCCCAGGTAGCCAAAAACATTCAGTACTTC
.	TRBV7-8	TRBJ2-5	.	CASSLEGYQETQYF	TGTGCCAGCAGCTTAGAAGGGTATCAAGAGACCCAGTACTTC
.	TRBV14	TRBJ2-5	.	CVSSLKSGVSGFF	TGTGTCAGCAGCCTGAAATCGGGGGTATCTGGGTTCTTC
.	TRBV9	TRBJ2-3	.	CASSVAQRTDTQYF	TGTGCCAGCAGCGTAGCTCAAAGGACAGATACGCAGTATTTT
TRBD2	TRBV20-1	TRBJ2-7	few	CSAKGGSNYEQYF	TGCAGTGCTAAGGGCGGGAGTAACTACGAGCAGTACTTC
TRBD1	TRBV5-1	TRBJ1-4	few	CASSRIGTGVEKLFF	TGCGCCAGCAGCCGCATCGGGACAGGGGTTGAAAAACTGTTTTTT
.	TRBV7-8	TRBJ2-7	few	CASSLGVQQYF	TGTGCCAGCAGCTTAGGGGTCCAGCAGTACTTC
TRBD1	TRBV27	TRBJ2-1	few	CASSPDPGQAVNEQFF	TGTGCCAGCAGTCCAGACCCGGGACAGGCTGTCAATGAGCAGTTCTTC
TRBD2	TRBV5-1	TRBJ2-1	.	CASSLELAGAHNEQFF	TGCGCCAGCAGCTTGGAACTAGCGGGAGCCCACAATGAGCAGTTCTTC
TRBD2	TRBV4-3	TRBJ2-1	few	CASSQVAGANNEQFF	TGCGCCAGCAGCCAAGTAGCGGGAGCGAACAATGAGCAGTTCTTC
TRBD2	TRBV29-1	TRBJ2-7	.	CSVATGGGKYEQYF	TGCAGCGTCGCAACGGGGGGAGGAAAGTACGAGCAGTACTTC
TRBD2	TRBV5-1	TRBJ2-5	.	CASSSSGRTETQYF	TGCGCCAGCAGCTCGAGCGGGAGGACAGAGACCCAGTACTTC
TRBD2	TRBV10-3	TRBJ2-3	.	CAISYGTSGKTQYF	TGTGCCATCAGTTACGGGACTAGCGGGAAAACGCAGTATTTT
.	TRBV20-1	TRBJ2-7	.	CSARSPNTAGALYEQYF	TGCAGTGCTAGGTCTCCCAACACAGCGGGCGCCCTCTACGAGCAGTACTTC
.	TRBV7-9	TRBJ1-1	few	CASSFSGTTEAFF	TGTGCCAGCAGCTTCTCGGGGACCACTGAAGCTTTCTTT
.	TRBV5-1	TRBJ1-2	.	CASSSGVSYGYTF	TGCGCCAGCAGCTCCGGGGTTTCGTATGGCTACACCTTC
.	TRBV7-2	TRBJ2-5	few	CASSLGGQPQETQYF	TGTGCCAGCAGCCTCGGGGGGCAGCCTCAAGAGACCCAGTACTTC
TRBD1	TRBV7-6	TRBJ2-7	.	CASRPDRGGDEQYF	TGTGCCAGCAGACCGGACAGGGGAGGGGACGAGCAGTACTTC
TRBD1	TRBV20-1	TRBJ2-7	.	CSAGDRGPYEQYF	TGCAGTGCTGGAGACAGGGGGCCCTACGAGCAGTACTTC
.	TRBV2	TRBJ2-7	few	CASTMDGSVQYF	TGTGCCAGTACCATGGACGGGTCGGTCCAGTACTTC
TRBD1	TRBV11-2	TRBJ2-1	.	CASSYRDRGNYEQFF	TGTGCCAGCAGCTACCGGGACAGGGGAAATTATGAGCAGTTCTTC
.	TRBV20-1	TRBJ2-7	.	CSAREQGGLYEQYF	TGCAGTGCTAGAGAACAGGGAGGCCTCTACGAGCAGTACTTC
TRBD2	TRBV10-3	TRBJ2-3	.	CAISPAAGVTDTQYF	TGTGCCATCAGTCCCGCCGCGGGAGTCACAGATACGCAGTATTTT
.	TRBV28	TRBJ1-1	.	CASTLSDWTTEAFF	TGTGCCAGCACCCTCTCAGACTGGACCACTGAAGCTTTCTTT
TRBD1	TRBV2	TRBJ1-1	.	CASSADRDLEAFF	TGTGCCAGCAGTGCAGACAGGGACCTTGAAGCTTTCTTT
.	TRBV12-3/TRBV12-4	TRBJ2-7	many	CASSLGSSYEQYF	TGTGCCAGCAGCTTAGGGAGCTCCTACGAGCAGTACTTC
.	TRBV12-3/TRBV12-4	TRBJ2-3	.	CASSSRVFGADTEYF	TGTGCCAGCAGTTCCAGGGTCTTCGGCGCAGATACGGAGTATTTT
.	TRBV7-8	TRBJ2-7	many	CASSLEPSRQYF	TGTGCCAGCAGCTTAGAACCCTCAAGGCAGTACTTC
.	TRBV20-1	TRBJ1-5	many	CSAREDSNQPQHF	TGCAGTGCTAGAGAGGACAGCAATCAGCCCCAGCATTTT
TRBD2	TRBV12-3/TRBV12-4	TRBJ2-3	.	CASTLAGVSDTQYF	TGTGCCAGCACCTTAGCGGGAGTTTCAGATACGCAGTATTTT